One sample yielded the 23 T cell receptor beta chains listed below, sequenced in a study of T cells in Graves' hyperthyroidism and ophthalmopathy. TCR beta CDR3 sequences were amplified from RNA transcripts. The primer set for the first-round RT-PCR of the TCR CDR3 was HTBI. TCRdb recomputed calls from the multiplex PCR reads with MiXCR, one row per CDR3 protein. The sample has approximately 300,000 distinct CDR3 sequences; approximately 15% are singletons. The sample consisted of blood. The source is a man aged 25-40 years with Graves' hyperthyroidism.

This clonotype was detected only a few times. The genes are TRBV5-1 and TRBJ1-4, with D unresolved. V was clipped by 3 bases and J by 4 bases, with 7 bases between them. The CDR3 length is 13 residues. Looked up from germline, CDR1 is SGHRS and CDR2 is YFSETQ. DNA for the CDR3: TGCGCCAGCAGCTGGGGAGATAATGAAAAACTGTTTTTT. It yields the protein CASSWGDNEKLFF.

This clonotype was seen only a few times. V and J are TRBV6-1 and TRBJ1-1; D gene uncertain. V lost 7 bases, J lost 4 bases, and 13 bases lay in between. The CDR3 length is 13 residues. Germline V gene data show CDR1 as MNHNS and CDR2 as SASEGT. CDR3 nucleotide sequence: TGTGCCAGCAAACCCGGGGATGGCACTGAAGCTTTCTTT. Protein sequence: CASKPGDGTEAFF.

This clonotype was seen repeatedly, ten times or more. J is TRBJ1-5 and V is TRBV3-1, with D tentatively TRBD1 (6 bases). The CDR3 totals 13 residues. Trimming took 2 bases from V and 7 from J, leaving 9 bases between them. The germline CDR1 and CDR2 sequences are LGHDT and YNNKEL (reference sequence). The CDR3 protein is CASSQRDIQPQHF. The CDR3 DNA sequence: TGTGCCAGCAGCCAAAGGGACATCCAGCCCCAGCATTTT. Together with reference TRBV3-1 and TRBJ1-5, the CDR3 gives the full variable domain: DTAVSQTPKYLVTQMGNDKSIKCEQNLGHDTMYWYKQDSKKFLKIMFSYNNKELIINETVPNRFSPKSPDKAHLNLHINSLELGDSAVYFCASSQRDIQPQHFGDGTRLSIL.

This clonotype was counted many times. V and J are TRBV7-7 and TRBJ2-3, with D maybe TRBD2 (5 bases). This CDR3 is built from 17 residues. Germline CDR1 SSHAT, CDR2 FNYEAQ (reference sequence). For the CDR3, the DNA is TGTGCTAGTCAAAAGAATGTAGCTAGCCCGCGAACGGATACGCAGTATTTT. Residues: CASQKNVASPRTDTQYF.

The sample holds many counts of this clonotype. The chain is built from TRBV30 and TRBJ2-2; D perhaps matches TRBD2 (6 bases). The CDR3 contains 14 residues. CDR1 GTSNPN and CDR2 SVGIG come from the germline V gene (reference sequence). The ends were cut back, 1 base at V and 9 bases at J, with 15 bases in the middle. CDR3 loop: CAWSARLGARELFF. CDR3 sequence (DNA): TGTGCCTGGAGTGCCCGACTAGGAGCAAGGGAGCTGTTTTTT.

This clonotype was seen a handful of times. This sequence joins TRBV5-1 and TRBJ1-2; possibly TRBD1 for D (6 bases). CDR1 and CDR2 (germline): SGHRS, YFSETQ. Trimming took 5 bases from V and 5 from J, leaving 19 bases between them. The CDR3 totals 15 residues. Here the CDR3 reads CASSPTNMGAYGYTF. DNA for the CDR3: TGCGCCAGCAGTCCAACGAATATGGGGGCATATGGCTACACCTTC.

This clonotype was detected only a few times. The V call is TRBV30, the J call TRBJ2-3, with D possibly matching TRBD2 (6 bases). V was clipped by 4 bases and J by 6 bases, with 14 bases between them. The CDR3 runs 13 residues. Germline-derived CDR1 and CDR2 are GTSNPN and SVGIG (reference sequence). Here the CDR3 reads CAWTGLSWDTQYF. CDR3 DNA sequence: TGTGCCTGGACGGGACTTTCCTGGGATACGCAGTATTTT.

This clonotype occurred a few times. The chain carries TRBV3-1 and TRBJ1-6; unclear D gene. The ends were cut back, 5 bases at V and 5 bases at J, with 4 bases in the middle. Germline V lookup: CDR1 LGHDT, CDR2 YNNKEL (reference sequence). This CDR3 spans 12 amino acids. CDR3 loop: CASSDNNSPLHF. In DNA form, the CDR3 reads TGTGCCAGCAGCGACAATAATTCACCCCTCCACTTT.

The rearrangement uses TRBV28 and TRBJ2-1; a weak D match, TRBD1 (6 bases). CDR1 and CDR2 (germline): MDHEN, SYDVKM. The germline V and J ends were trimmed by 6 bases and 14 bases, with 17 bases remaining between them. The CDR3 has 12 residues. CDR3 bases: TGTGCCAGCAGCCCAGCCGGGACACCGGAGTTCTTC. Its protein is CASSPAGTPEFF. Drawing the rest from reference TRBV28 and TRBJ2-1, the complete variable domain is DVKVTQSSRYLVKRTGEKVFLECVQDMDHENMFWYRQDPGLGLRLIYFSYDVKMKEKGDIPEGYSVSREKKERFSLILESASTNQTSMYLCASSPAGTPEFFGPGTRLTVL.

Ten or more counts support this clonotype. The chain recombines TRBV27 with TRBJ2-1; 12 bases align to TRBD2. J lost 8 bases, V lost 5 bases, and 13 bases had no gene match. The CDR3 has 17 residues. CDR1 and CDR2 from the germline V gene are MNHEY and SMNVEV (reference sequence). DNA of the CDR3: TGTGCCAGCAGTCCCACTCCTAGCGGGAGGGCCGATCATGAGCAGTTCTTC. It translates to CASSPTPSGRADHEQFF.

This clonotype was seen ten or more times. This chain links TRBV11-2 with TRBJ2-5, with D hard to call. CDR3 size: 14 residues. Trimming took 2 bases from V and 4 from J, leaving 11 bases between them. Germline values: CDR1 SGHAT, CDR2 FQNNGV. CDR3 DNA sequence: TGTGCCAGCAGCTTATCGGTCCAAGTAGAGACCCAGTACTTC. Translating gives CASSLSVQVETQYF.

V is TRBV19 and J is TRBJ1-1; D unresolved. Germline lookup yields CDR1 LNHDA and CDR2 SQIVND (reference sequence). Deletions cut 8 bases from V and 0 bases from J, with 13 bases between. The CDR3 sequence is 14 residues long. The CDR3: CASANLQLNTEAFF. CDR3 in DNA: TGTGCCAGTGCCAACCTACAGCTGAACACTGAAGCTTTCTTT.

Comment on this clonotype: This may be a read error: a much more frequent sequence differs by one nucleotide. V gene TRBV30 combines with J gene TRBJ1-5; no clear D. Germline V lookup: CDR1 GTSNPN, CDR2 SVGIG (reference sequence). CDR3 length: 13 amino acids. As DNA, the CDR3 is TGTGCCTGGGGTGTAGATGGCAATCAGCCCCAGCATTTT. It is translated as CAWGVDGNQPQHF.

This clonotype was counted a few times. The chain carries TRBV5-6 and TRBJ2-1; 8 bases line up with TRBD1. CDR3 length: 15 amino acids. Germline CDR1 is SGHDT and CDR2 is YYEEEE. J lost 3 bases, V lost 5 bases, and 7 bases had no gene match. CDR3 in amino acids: CASSSGQGFYNEQFF. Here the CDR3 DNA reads TGTGCCAGCAGTTCCGGACAGGGCTTCTACAATGAGCAGTTCTTC.

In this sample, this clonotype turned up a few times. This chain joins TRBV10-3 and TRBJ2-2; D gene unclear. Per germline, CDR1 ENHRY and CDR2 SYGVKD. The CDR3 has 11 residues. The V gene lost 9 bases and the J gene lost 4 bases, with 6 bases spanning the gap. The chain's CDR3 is CAISATGELFF. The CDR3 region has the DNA TGTGCCATTTCGGCCACCGGGGAGCTGTTTTTT.

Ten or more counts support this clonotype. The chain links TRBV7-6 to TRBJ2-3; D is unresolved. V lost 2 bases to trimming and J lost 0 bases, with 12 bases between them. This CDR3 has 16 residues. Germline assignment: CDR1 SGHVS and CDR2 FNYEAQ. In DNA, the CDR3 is TGTGCCAGCAGCTTAAGGCCGCCTACTAGCACAGATACGCAGTATTTT. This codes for CASSLRPPTSTDTQYF. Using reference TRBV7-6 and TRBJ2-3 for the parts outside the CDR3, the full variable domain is GAGVSQSPRYKVTKRGQDVALRCDPISGHVSLYWYRQALGQGPEFLTYFNYEAQQDKSGLPNDRFSAERPEGSISTLTIQRTEQRDSAMYRCASSLRPPTSTDTQYFGPGTRLTVL.

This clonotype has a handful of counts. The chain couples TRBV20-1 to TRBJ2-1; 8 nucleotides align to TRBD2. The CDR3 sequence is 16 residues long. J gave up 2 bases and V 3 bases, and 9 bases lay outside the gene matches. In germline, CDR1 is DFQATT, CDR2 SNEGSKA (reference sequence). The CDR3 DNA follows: TGCAGTGCTAGGATTGGTAGCGGGACTACCTACAATGAGCAGTTCTTC. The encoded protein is CSARIGSGTTYNEQFF.

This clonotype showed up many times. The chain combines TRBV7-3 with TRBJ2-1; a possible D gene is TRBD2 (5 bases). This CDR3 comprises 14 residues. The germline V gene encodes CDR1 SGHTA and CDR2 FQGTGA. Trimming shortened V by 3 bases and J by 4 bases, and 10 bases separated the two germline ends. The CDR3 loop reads CASSLASGYNEQFF. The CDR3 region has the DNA TGTGCCAGCAGCTTGGCCAGCGGATACAATGAGCAGTTCTTC.

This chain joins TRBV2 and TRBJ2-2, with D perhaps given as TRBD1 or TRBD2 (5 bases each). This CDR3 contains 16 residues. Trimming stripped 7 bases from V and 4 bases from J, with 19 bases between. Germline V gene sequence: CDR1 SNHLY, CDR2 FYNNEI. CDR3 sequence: CASTLTGTVITGELFF. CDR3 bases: TGTGCCAGCACCCTGACCGGGACGGTCATCACCGGGGAGCTGTTTTTT.

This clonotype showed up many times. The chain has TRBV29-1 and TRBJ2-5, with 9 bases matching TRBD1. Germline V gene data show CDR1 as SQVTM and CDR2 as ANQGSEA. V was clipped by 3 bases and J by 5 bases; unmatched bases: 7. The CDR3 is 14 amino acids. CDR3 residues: CSVDMGQGVETQYF. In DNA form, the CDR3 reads TGCAGCGTTGATATGGGACAGGGTGTGGAGACCCAGTACTTC.

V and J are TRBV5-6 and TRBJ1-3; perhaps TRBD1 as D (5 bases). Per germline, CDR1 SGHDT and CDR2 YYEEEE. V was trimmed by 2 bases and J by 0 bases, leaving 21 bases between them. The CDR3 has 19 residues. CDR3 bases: TGTGCCAGCAGCTTACGGACACCACTACTCATTCACTCTGGAAACACCATATATTTT. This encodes CASSLRTPLLIHSGNTIYF.

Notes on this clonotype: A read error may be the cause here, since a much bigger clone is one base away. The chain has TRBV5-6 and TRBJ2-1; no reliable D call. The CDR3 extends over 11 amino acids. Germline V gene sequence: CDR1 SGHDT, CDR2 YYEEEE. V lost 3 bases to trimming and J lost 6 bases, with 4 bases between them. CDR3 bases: TGTGCCAGCAGCTGGGCCAATGAGCAGTTCTTC. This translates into CASSWANEQFF.

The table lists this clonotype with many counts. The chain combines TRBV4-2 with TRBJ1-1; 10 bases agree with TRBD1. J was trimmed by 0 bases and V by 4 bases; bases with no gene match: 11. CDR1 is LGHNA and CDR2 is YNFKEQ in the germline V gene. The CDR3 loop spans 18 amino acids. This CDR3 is CASSPRAGQGDMNTEAFF. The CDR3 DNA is TGTGCCAGCAGCCCCCGGGCAGGACAGGGGGATATGAACACTGAAGCTTTCTTT.